This T cell receptor beta chain was observed in a study of response to subunit inactivated influenza vaccine. TCRdb called the RT-PCR reads again in MiXCR, with one record for every CDR3 protein. The data contain a few hundred thousand distinct CDR3 sequences, 11% to 15% of them seen just once; the ten biggest clones take up over 8.5%. CDR3 size: 12 residues. Germline trimming cut 6 bases from V and 11 bases from J; bases unmatched to any gene: 9. The sequence derives from a man aged 50 or older who received an inactivated influenza vaccine. The material sequenced was PBMCs from blood, taken about 12 days after vaccination. V usage is TRBV12-3 or TRBV12-4 and J usage is TRBJ1-2; TRBD1 agrees at 7 bases. DNA of the CDR3: TGTGCCAGCAGACGACCGGGACAGCCGTACACCTTC. Amino acid sequence: CASRRPGQPYTF.